The rows below give T cell receptor beta chains drawn from one sample of a study of Graves' ophthalmopathy and Graves' hyperthyroidism. Each CDR3 protein gets one entry after TCRdb re-called the multiplex PCR reads with MiXCR. The top ten clones hold less than 55% of a sample with about 700,000 distinct CDR3 sequences, 40% of them seen once. The specimen sequenced was peripheral blood. Every receptor here comes from an adult man with Graves' ophthalmopathy. CDR3s include the opening cysteine and the closing phenylalanine or tryptophan. A D gene is named only where the DNA matches it firmly. Clone size is stated in some rows and not others, as once, few, many or a class when expanded.

abundance: NA; d_gene: TRBD2; v_gene: TRBV20-1; CDR3aa: CSASRGGVYEQYF
abundance: many; d_gene: NA; v_gene: TRBV7-6; CDR3aa: CASSLEEGETQYF
abundance: NA; d_gene: NA; v_gene: TRBV7-2; CDR3aa: CASETGNTIYF
abundance: NA; d_gene: NA; v_gene: TRBV24-1; CDR3aa: CASSLQSGVYGYTF
abundance: once; d_gene: NA; v_gene: TRBV29-1; CDR3aa: CSGRYDYGYTF
abundance: many; d_gene: NA; v_gene: TRBV29-1; CDR3aa: CSVEFRSRETQYF
abundance: NA; d_gene: TRBD1; v_gene: TRBV29-1; CDR3aa: CSVVYRDSYEQYF
abundance: many; d_gene: NA; v_gene: TRBV7-2; CDR3aa: CASAMTETYEQYF
abundance: NA; d_gene: TRBD1; v_gene: TRBV25-1; CDR3aa: CASSEINRGYNSPLHF
abundance: NA; d_gene: TRBD2; v_gene: TRBV12-3/TRBV12-4; CDR3aa: CASSRIAGQRLAGAQETQYF
abundance: NA; d_gene: TRBD1; v_gene: TRBV4-3; CDR3aa: CASSTDRNTGAFF
abundance: NA; d_gene: NA; v_gene: TRBV7-2; CDR3aa: CAVRKGSNTGELFF
abundance: NA; d_gene: NA; v_gene: TRBV7-2; CDR3aa: CASSLAKSGRGSDEQYF
abundance: once; d_gene: TRBD1; v_gene: TRBV15; CDR3aa: CATSGGGQGAPSSYNSPLHF
abundance: few; d_gene: NA; v_gene: TRBV7-9; CDR3aa: CASSLGTGASNYEQYF